What follows is one T cell receptor beta chain and its context. Antigen unknown. Unique molecular identifiers were incorporated into the prepared TCRbeta library. TCRdb passed the PCR reads through MiXCR, listing each CDR3 protein once. The sample yields just over 950,000 distinct CDR3 sequences, about 29% seen once. The data originate from a study of T-cell reconstitution after alpha-beta-depleted transplantation in children. Study outcomes and limitations: T-cell numbers and diversity one year post-transplant derived largely from freshly generated T cells. The origin of alpha-beta T cells about two months after transplant was reportedly several hundred expanded graft clones. Some patients' high day-60 TCRbeta diversity was attributed to recipient cells surviving conditioning.

The V segment lost 0 bases and the J segment 5 bases; nucleotides outside the gene matches: 8. The CDR3 contains 16 residues. The germline gives CDR1 SGHRS, CDR2 YFSETQ. This specimen was PBMCs, mostly from graft donor cells, taken 360 days after TCRalphabeta/CD19-depleted stem cell transplant. The TCR sequence derives from a boy in the first two years of life who had a stem cell transplant for SCID, so the T cells may come from the graft donor. This chain joins TRBV5-1 and TRBJ2-5; TRBD1 agrees at 9 bases. The CDR3 DNA sequence: TGCGCCAGCAGCTTGGGGCCACAGGGGGCATCGGAGACCCAGTACTTC. This sequence encodes CASSLGPQGASETQYF. The variable domain in full, completed from reference TRBV5-1 and TRBJ2-5, reads KAGVTQTPRYLIKTRGQQVTLSCSPISGHRSVSWYQQTPGQGLQFLFEYFSETQRNKGNFPGRFSGRQFSNSRSEMNVSTLELGDSALYLCASSLGPQGASETQYFGPGTRLLVL.